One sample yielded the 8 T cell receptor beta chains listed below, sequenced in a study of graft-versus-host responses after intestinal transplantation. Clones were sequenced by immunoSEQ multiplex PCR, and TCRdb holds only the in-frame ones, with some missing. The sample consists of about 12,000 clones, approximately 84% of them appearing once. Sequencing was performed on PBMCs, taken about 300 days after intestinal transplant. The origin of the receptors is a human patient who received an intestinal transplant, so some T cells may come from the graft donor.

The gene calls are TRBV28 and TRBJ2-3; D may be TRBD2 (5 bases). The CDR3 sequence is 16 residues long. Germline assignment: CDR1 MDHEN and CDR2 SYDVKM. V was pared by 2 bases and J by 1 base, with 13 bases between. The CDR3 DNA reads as TGTGCCAGCAGTTTAGTTGAGGGAGCGCGCACAGATACGCAGTATTTT. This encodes CASSLVEGARTDTQYF.

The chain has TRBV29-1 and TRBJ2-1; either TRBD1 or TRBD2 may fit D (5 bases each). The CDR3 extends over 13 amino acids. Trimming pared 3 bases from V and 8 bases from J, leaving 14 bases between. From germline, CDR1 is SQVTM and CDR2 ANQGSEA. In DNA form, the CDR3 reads TGCAGCGTTGATTCCAGGGAGAGCGATGAGCAGTTCTTC. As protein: CSVDSRESDEQFF.

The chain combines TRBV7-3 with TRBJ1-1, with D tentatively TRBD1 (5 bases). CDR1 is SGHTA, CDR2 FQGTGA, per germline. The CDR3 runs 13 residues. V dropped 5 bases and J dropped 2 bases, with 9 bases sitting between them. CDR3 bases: TGTGCCAGCAGCAGACAGACCAACACTGAAGCTTTCTTT. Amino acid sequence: CASSRQTNTEAFF. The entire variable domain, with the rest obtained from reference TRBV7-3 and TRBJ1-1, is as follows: GAGVSQTPSNKVTEKGKYVELRCDPISGHTALYWYRQSLGQGPEFLIYFQGTGAADDSGLPNDRFFAVRPEGSVSTLKIQRTERGDSAVYLCASSRQTNTEAFFGQGTRLTVV.

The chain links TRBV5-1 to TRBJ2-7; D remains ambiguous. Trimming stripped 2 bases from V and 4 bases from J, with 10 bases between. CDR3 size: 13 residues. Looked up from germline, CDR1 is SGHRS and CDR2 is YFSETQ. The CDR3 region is CASSLNPPYEQYF. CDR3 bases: TGCGCCAGCAGCTTAAATCCCCCTTACGAGCAGTACTTC.

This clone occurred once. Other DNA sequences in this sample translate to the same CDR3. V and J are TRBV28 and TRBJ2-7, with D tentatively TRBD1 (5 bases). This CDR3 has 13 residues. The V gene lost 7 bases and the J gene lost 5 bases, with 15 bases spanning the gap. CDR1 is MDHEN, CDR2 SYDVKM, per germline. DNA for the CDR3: TGTGCCAGCAATTCGGACATGACCAACGAGCAGTACTTC. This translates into CASNSDMTNEQYF.

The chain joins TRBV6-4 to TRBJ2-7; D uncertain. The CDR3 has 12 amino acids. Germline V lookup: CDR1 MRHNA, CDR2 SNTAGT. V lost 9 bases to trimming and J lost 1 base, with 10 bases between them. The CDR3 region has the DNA TGTGCCAGTTTGGATGTTTCCTACGAGCAGTACTTC. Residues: CASLDVSYEQYF.

Here the CDR3 DNA reads TGTGCCAGCAGCTTAGGAGGGGACAGAATAAATCAGCCCCAGCATTTT. Its protein is CASSLGGDRINQPQHF. The V gene is TRBV7-9, the J gene TRBJ1-5; 7 bases are a match to TRBD1. Germline V gene lookup returns CDR1 SEHNR and CDR2 FQNEAQ (reference sequence). Trimming removed 1 base from V and 4 bases from J; junction bases left unmatched: 7. The CDR3 loop spans 16 amino acids.

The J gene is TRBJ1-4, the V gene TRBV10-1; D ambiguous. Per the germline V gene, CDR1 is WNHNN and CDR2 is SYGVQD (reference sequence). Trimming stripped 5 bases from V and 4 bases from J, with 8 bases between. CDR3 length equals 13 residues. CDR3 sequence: CASSPGVNEKLFF. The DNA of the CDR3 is TGCGCCAGCAGTCCCGGGGTTAATGAAAAACTGTTTTTT.